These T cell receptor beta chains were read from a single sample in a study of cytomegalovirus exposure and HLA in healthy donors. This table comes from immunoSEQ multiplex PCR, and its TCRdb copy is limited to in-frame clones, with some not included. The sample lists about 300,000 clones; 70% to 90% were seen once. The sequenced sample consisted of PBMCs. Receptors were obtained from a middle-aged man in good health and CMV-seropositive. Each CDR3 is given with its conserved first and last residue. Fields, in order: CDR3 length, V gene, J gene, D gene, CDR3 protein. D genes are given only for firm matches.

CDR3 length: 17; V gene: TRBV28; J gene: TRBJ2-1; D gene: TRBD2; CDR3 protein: CASSWTSGRDTYNEQFF
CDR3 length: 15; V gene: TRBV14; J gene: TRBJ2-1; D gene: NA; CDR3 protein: CASSQVAGFYNEQFF
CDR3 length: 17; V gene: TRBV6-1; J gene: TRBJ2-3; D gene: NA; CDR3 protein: CASSEATAGHSTDTQYF
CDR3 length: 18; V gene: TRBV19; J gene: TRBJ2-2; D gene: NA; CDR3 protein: CASSVSSKGWGNTGELFF
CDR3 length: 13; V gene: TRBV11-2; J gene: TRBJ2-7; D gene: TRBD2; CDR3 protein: CASRTSASYEQYF
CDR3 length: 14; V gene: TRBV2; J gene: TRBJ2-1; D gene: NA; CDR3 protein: CASSETGVYNEQFF
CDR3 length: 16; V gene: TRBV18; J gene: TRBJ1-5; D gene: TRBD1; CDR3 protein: CASSSGQGPSNQPQHF
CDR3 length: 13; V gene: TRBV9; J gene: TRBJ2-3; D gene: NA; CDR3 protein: CASSPQRADTQYF
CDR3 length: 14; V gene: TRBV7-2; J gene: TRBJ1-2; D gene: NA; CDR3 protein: CASSSRSGANGYTF
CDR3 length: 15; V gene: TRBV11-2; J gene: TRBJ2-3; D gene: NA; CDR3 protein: CASSLWGRATDTQYF
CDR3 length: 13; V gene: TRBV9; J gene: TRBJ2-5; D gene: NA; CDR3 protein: CASSVAGQETQYF
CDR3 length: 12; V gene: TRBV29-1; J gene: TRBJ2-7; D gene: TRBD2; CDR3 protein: CSVEGLTYEQYF
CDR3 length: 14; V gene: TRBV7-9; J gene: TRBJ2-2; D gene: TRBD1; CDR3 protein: CASTGTGVTGELFF
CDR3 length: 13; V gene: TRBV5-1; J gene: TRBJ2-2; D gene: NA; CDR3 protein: CASSLARDGELFF
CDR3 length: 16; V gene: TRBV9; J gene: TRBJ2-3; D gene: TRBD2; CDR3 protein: CASSELAGGVTDTQYF
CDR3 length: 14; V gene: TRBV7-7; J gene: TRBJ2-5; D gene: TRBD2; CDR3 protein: CASSLLGGQETQYF
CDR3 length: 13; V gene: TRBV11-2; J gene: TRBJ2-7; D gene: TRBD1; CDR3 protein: CASSRDSSYEQYF
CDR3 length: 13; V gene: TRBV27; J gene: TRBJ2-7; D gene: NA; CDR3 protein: CASSMTGDYEQYF
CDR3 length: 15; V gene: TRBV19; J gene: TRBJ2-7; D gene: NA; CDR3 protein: CASSIGRVSSYEQYF
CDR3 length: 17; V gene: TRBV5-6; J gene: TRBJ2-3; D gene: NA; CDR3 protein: CASSFIGGGGGTDTQYF
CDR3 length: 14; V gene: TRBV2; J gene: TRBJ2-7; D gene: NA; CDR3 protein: CASSGLASSYEQYF
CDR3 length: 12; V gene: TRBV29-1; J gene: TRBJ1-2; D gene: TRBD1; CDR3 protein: CSVKGTEYGYTF
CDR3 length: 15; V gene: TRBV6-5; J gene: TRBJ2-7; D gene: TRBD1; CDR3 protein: CASSLDRGPSYEQYF
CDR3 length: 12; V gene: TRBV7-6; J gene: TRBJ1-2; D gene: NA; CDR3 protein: CASSPGLNGYTF
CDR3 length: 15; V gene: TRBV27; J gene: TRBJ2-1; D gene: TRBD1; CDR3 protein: CASSFSRQGRYEQFF
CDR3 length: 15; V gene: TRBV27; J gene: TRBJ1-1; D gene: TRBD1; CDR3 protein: CASRLTGGSSSEAFF
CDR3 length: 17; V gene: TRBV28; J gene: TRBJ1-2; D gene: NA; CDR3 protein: CASMGPTSGRANYGYTF
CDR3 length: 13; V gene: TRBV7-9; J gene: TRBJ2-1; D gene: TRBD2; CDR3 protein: CASSTSGSYEQFF
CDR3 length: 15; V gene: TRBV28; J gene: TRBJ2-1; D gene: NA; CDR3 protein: CASREEGQIVGEQFF
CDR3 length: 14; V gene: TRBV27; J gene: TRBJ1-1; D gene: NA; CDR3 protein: CASSWSFVPTEAFF
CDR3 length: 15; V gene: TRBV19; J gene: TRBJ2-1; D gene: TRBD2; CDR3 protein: CASRALAGRYNEQFF
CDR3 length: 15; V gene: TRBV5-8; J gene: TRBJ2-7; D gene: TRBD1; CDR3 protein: CASSSGQGALYEQYF
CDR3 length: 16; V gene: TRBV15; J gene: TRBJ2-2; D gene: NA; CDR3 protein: CATSRDGDRATGELFF
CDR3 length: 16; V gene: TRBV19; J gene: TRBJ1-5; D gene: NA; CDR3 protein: CASSYLRVDSNQPQHF
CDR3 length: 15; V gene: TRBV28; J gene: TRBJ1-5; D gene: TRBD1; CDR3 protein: CASSSPGTDPEPQHF
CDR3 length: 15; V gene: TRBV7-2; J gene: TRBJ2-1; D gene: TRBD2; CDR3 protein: CASSLAGTTDNEQFF
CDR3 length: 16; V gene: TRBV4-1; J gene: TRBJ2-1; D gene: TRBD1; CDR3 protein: CASSHTGQGGNNEQFF
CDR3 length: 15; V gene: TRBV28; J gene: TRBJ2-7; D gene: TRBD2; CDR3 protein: CASSTRTRIGYEQYF
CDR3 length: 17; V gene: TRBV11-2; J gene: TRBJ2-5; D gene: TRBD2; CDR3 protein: CASSSSTSLAGVETQYF
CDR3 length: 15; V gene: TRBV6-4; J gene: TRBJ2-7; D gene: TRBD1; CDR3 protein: CASSDQDRGTYEQYF
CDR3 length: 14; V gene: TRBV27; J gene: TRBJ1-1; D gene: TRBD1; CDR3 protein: CASSLQGVRTEAFF
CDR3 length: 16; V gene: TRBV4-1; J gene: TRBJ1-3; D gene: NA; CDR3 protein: CASSQPGQSSGNTIYF
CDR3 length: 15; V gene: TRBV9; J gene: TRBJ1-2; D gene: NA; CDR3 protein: CASSPTATANYGYTF
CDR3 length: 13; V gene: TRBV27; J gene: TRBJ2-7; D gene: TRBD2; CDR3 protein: CASSRTSGREQYF
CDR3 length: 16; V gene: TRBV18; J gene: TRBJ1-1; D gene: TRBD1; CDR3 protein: CASSGGDRQRGTEAFF
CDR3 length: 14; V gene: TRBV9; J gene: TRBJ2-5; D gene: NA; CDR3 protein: CASSVGAGKETQYF
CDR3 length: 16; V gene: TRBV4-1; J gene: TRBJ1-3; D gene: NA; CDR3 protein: CASSPPTGFSGNTIYF
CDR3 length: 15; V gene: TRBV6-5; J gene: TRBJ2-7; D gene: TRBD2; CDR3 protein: CASSLSTSGSYEQYF
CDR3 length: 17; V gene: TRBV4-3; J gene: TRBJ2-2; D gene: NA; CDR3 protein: CASSQGIGTLNTGELFF
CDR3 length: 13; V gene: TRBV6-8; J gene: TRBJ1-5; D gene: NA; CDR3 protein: CASRGGAYQPQHF
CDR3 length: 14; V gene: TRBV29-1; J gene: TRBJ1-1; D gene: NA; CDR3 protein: CSVVRGGRNTEAFF